A single sample gave rise to the 17 T cell receptor beta chains below, sequenced in a study of blood T cells in healthy people across ages. Using a J-beta primer mix together with a sample-barcoded 5' primer, a second PCR was run for 7 to 11 cycles. TCRdb analysed the 5' RACE reads with MiXCR anew, one entry per CDR3 protein. The sample contains roughly 930,000 distinct CDR3 sequences, 40% to 60% of which appear only once. Sequencing was performed on blood. These receptors all come from a man aged 25-45 years in good health.

The genes are TRBV5-6 and TRBJ2-7; D is possibly TRBD1 (7 bases). V was trimmed by 3 bases and J by 5 bases, leaving 18 bases between them. Germline V gene sequence: CDR1 SGHDT, CDR2 YYEEEE. The length of the CDR3 is 15 residues. CDR3 DNA sequence: TGTGCCAGCAGCTATTTACCCGACAGGGAGGACGAGCAGTACTTC. It yields the protein CASSYLPDREDEQYF.

The CDR3 DNA reads as TGTGCCAGCAGATTTTCGACAGGGTGGGGCGAGCAGTACTTC. It yields the protein CASRFSTGWGEQYF. The genes are TRBV4-2 and TRBJ2-7; 7 bases fit TRBD1. From germline, CDR1 is LGHNA and CDR2 YNFKEQ. CDR3 length: 14 amino acids. The J segment lost 6 bases and the V segment lost 6 bases, leaving 11 bases of the junction unmatched.

The chain has TRBV12-3 or TRBV12-4 and TRBJ1-5; TRBD1 aligns across 7 bases. V dropped 1 base and J dropped 2; count of bases not matched to a gene: 8. The CDR3 contains 17 residues. The CDR3 DNA reads TGTGCCAGCAGTTTAGGGGTCGACAGGGTCGGCAATCAGCCCCAGCATTTT. Translated: CASSLGVDRVGNQPQHF.

The V gene is TRBV27, the J gene TRBJ2-5, with D possibly matching TRBD1 (6 bases). This CDR3 comprises 14 residues. V lost 8 bases to trimming and J lost 5 bases, with 18 bases between them. CDR1 is MNHEY, CDR2 SMNVEV, per germline (reference sequence). Here the CDR3 reads CASAEQGTGETQYF. The CDR3 coding sequence is TGTGCCAGCGCTGAACAGGGAACGGGGGAGACCCAGTACTTC.

The V and J genes are TRBV20-1 and TRBJ1-5; D gene unclear. Germline V CDR1 and CDR2: DFQATT, SNEGSKA (reference sequence). This CDR3 region has 14 residues. Trimming removed 3 bases at V and 2 bases at J, with 11 bases between. CDR3 nucleotide sequence: TGCAGTGCTAGTGGGCTCTCAGGCAATCAGCCCCAGCATTTT. Its translation: CSASGLSGNQPQHF.

A few counts support this clonotype. The rearrangement joins TRBV29-1 to TRBJ2-7; TRBD1 matches at 8 bases. CDR1 and CDR2 from the germline V gene are SQVTM and ANQGSEA. The length of the CDR3 is 17 residues. The J segment lost 0 bases and the V segment lost 4 bases, leaving 14 bases of the junction unmatched. The CDR3, as DNA: TGCAGCGTTGGTCCCCCCTGGACAGGGCTGAGCTCCTACGAGCAGTACTTC. Protein: CSVGPPWTGLSSYEQYF.

Only one count was recorded for this clonotype. The chain carries TRBV29-1 and TRBJ2-5, with D unresolved. This CDR3 spans 17 amino acids. Germline values: CDR1 SQVTM, CDR2 ANQGSEA. Trimming stripped 3 bases from V and 0 bases from J, with 20 bases between. The CDR3: CSVDDPKRTGYQETQYF. CDR3 DNA: TGCAGCGTTGATGACCCCAAGAGAACCGGGTACCAAGAGACCCAGTACTTC. The whole variable domain, filled in from reference TRBV29-1 and TRBJ2-5, reads SAVISQKPSRDICQRGTSLTIQCQVDSQVTMMFWYRQQPGQSLTLIATANQGSEATYESGFVIDKFPISRPNLTFSTLTVSNMSPEDSSIYLCSVDDPKRTGYQETQYFGPGTRLLVL.

The rearrangement links TRBV20-1 to TRBJ1-1; 10 bases fit TRBD1. From germline, CDR1 is DFQATT and CDR2 SNEGSKA (reference sequence). J lost 6 bases, V lost 8 bases, and 9 bases had no gene match. The CDR3 is 13 residues long. CDR3 protein: CSSTGGQGAEAFF. The CDR3 bases are TGCAGTTCGACAGGGGGCCAAGGAGCTGAAGCTTTCTTT.

This clonotype was observed a handful of times. The chain uses TRBV4-3 and TRBJ2-7; TRBD1 aligns across 7 bases. The CDR3 spans 16 residues. V lost 0 bases, J lost 0 bases, and 5 bases stayed unmatched. CDR1 is LGHNA, CDR2 YSLEER, per germline. The CDR3 protein is CASSQDVDRVSYEQYF. The CDR3 DNA is TGCGCCAGCAGCCAAGATGTCGACAGGGTCTCCTACGAGCAGTACTTC.

This clonotype was recorded a few times. The chain uses TRBV3-1 and TRBJ1-5; D gene ambiguous. Germline V lookup: CDR1 LGHDT, CDR2 YNNKEL (reference sequence). This CDR3 spans 15 amino acids. V shed 0 bases and J shed 4 bases, with 10 bases lying between them. The CDR3 DNA is TGTGCCAGCAGCCAAGAACGGCCCTTTAATCAGCCCCAGCATTTT. Protein: CASSQERPFNQPQHF.

This clonotype was seen at least ten times. The chain joins TRBV6-2 or TRBV6-3 to TRBJ2-7; tentative D call: TRBD1 (6 bases). The CDR3 totals 14 residues. Germline CDR1 and CDR2: MNHEY and SVGEGT. V was trimmed by 8 bases and J by 1 base, leaving 15 bases between them. The CDR3 DNA sequence: TGTGCCAGCGGTGCAGGGGAAGAATCCTACGAGCAGTACTTC. Translated: CASGAGEESYEQYF.

This clonotype was found many times. The DNA for the CDR3 is TGCAGTGGCAAGACAGGGGACTATGGCTACACCTTC. This codes for CSGKTGDYGYTF. The chain uses TRBV20-1 and TRBJ1-2, with 8 bases identical to TRBD1. The ends lost 7 bases at V and 3 bases at J; junction bases unmatched: 4. The CDR3 covers 12 residues. Germline V CDR1 and CDR2: DFQATT, SNEGSKA (reference sequence).

With respect to this clonotype: One base away lies a much larger clone, so this may be a sequencing read error. The J gene is TRBJ2-7, the V gene TRBV29-1; weak D call: TRBD1 (5 bases). The CDR3 contains 11 residues. Germline V CDR1 and CDR2: SQVTM, ANQGSEA. Trimming shortened V by 3 bases and J by 3 bases, and 6 bases separated the two germline ends. The CDR3 DNA reads TGCAGCGTTGAGGACAACTACGAGCAGTACTTC. Amino acid sequence: CSVEDNYEQYF.

About this clonotype: At one end, the junction sequence differs from germline, possibly due to a read error. V usage is TRBV27 and J usage is TRBJ2-7; TRBD1 aligns across 10 bases. CDR1 MNHEY and CDR2 SMNVEV come from the germline V gene (reference sequence). The CDR3 sequence is 15 residues long. CDR3 region: CASSVSGTGDYEQYF. For the CDR3, the DNA is TGTGCCAGCAGTGTATCCGGGACAGGGGACTACGAGCAGTACTTC.

This clonotype was detected a few times. V usage is TRBV11-2 and J usage is TRBJ2-3, with TRBD2 as a possible D gene (6 bases). Trimming removed 8 bases from V and 6 bases from J, with 18 bases in between. The germline V gene has CDR1 SGHAT and CDR2 FQNNGV. CDR3 length: 14 residues. The CDR3 DNA follows: TGTGCCAGCCAAATCAGACTAGATCTTGATACGCAGTATTTT. Translation: CASQIRLDLDTQYF.

This clonotype was picked up many times. The J gene is TRBJ2-1, the V gene TRBV3-1; D call uncertain. V lost 1 base to trimming and J lost 7 bases, with 14 bases between them. Germline CDR1 LGHDT, CDR2 YNNKEL (reference sequence). The CDR3 has 15 amino acids. The CDR3 DNA reads as TGTGCCAGCAGCCAAGGAGACACACACACGAATGAGCAGTTCTTC. Its translation is CASSQGDTHTNEQFF.

This clonotype has a handful of counts. The J gene is TRBJ1-1, the V gene TRBV7-8; 9 bases match TRBD1. The CDR3 totals 15 residues. The V and J ends lost 5 bases and 1 base, in that order; junction bases with no gene match: 5. Germline CDR1 is SGHVS and CDR2 is FQNEAQ. CDR3 coding DNA: TGTGCCAGCAGCACAGGGACAGGGAGGAACACTGAAGCTTTCTTT. As protein: CASSTGTGRNTEAFF.